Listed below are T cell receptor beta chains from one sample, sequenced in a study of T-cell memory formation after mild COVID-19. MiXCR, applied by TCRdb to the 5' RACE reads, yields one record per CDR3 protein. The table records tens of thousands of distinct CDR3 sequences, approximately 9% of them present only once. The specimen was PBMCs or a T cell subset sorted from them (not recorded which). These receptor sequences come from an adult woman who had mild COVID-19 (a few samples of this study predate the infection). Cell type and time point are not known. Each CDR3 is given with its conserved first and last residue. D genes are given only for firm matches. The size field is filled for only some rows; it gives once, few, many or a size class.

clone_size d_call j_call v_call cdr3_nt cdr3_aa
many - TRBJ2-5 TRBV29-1 TGCAGCGTTGGGGCTAGCCAAAACGGGGAGACCCAGTACTTC CSVGASQNGETQYF
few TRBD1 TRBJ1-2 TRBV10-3 TGTGCCATCAGTAGGGACAGTCGCTCCTATGGCTACACCTTC CAISRDSRSYGYTF
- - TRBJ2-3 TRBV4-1 TGCGCCAGCAGCCCAGCGGCTAGGACCACAGATACGCAGTATTTT CASSPAARTTDTQYF
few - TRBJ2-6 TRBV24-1 TGTGCCACCAGTGACAGAACTGGGGCCAACGTCCTGACTTTC CATSDRTGANVLTF
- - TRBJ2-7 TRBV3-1 TGTGCCAGCAGTCTAACAAGGGCCTACGGCGGCGAGCAGTACTTC CASSLTRAYGGEQYF
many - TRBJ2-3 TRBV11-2 TGTGCCAGCAGCTTAACCAGGAACACAGATACGCAGTATTTT CASSLTRNTDTQYF
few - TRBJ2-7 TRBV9 TGTGCCAGCAGCGTAGGAGACAACGAGCAGTACTTC CASSVGDNEQYF
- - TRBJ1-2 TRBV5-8 TGTGCCAGCAGCTTAGGGGTCTATGGCTACACCTTC CASSLGVYGYTF
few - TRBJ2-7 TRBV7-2 TGTGCCAGCAGCTTAAACCCCGCCTACGAGCAGTACTTC CASSLNPAYEQYF
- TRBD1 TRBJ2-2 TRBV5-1 TGCGCCAGCAGCAAGGGACAGGGGGCCAACACCGGGGAGCTGTTTTTT CASSKGQGANTGELFF
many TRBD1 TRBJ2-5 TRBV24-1 TGTGCCACCAGTGACCGCCTGACAGGGGACGGTCTGGAGACCCAGTACTTC CATSDRLTGDGLETQYF
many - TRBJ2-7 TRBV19 TGTGCCAGTAGACGGGACAAATCCTCCTACGAGCAGTACTTC CASRRDKSSYEQYF
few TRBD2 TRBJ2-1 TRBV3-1 TGTGCCAGCAGCCAATGGACTAGCGGGAGCTCCTACAATGAGCAGTTCTTC CASSQWTSGSSYNEQFF
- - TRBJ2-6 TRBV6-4 TGTGCCAGCAGTGATCGCGGTAACTCTGGGGCCAACGTCCTGACTTTC CASSDRGNSGANVLTF
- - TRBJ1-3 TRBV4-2 TGTGCCAGCAGCCCGCAAGGGAGCTCTGGAAACACCATATATTTT CASSPQGSSGNTIYF
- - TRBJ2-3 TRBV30 TGTGCCTGGAGTACTCAGGTCGGGTGGCGCACAGATACGCAGTATTTT CAWSTQVGWRTDTQYF
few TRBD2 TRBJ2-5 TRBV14 TGTGCCAGCAGCCCCGGGACTAGCGGGAAGGAGACCCAGTACTTC CASSPGTSGKETQYF
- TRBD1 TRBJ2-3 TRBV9 TGTGCCAGCAGCGTTACCCTGTCAGGGGGCGTCAACACAGATACGCAGTATTTT CASSVTLSGGVNTDTQYF
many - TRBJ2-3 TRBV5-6 TGTGCCAGCAGCTTGATGTCAGCTAGCACAGATACGCAGTATTTT CASSLMSASTDTQYF
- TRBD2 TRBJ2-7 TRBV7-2 TGTGCCAGCAGCAGTGGACTAGCGGGAGTTAGGTACGAGCAGTACTTC CASSSGLAGVRYEQYF
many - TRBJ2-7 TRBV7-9 TGTGCCAGCAGCTTGCCGCCCCACTACGAGCAGTACTTC CASSLPPHYEQYF
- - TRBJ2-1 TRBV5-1 TGCGCCAGCAGCGCACAGGGTCACAGCCGAGGGGATGAGCAGTTCTTC CASSAQGHSRGDEQFF
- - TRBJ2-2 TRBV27 TGTGCCAGCACGCGGCCCCCCGGGGAGCTGTTTTTT CASTRPPGELFF
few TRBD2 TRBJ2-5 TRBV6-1 TGTGCCAGCAGTGCCACCGGGACTAGCATGGAGACCCAGTACTTC CASSATGTSMETQYF
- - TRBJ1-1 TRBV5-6 TGTGCCAGCAGCTTTGGGGAGATAGGGACTGAAGCTTTCTTT CASSFGEIGTEAFF
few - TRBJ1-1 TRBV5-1 TGCGCCAGCGAACCCGGGACACCAGGTTCCACTGAAGCTTTCTTT CASEPGTPGSTEAFF
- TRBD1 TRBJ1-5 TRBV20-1 TGCAGTGCTGCAGACAGGGGGAGAGGGCAGCCCCAGCATTTT CSAADRGRGQPQHF
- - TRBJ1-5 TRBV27 TGTGCCAGCAGTTTTAGAAACCCCTTCAATCAGCCCCAGCATTTT CASSFRNPFNQPQHF
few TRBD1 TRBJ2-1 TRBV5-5 TGTGCCAGCAGAGGGACAGGGGGCCACTACAATGAGCAGTTCTTC CASRGTGGHYNEQFF